This T cell receptor (beta chain) was recovered during a study of technical replicates of blood from several donors. TCRdb's copy holds only in-frame clones and misses some; the assay was immunoSEQ multiplex PCR. The table shows approximately 75,000 clones, with approximately 97% occurring only once. Germline V CDR1 and CDR2: LGHNA, YNFKEQ. This CDR3 comprises 15 residues. The ends lost 0 bases at V and 5 bases at J; junction bases unmatched: 1. Material for sequencing was T cells isolated from PBMCs. The receptor was isolated from a human donor in good health. The V and J genes are TRBV4-2 and TRBJ2-7; 13 positions match TRBD2. The CDR3 nucleotides read TGTGCCAGCAGCCAAGAACTAGCGGGAGGGCACGAGCAGTACTTC. Translation gives CASSQELAGGHEQYF.